This TCR beta chain was obtained from a study of T cell repertoires in cytomegalovirus infection. Study information: Public TCR beta signatures provided an indication of both CMV infection and a matching HLA type. General study points: HLA-C-restricted, CMV-specific TCR beta clonotypes were dominant ex vivo.

V gave up 0 bases and J gave up 5 bases; unmatched junction bases: 5. Germline CDR1 DFQATT, CDR2 SNEGSKA (reference sequence). The CDR3 has 15 residues. TCRdb re-called the reads with MiXCR, one entry per CDR3 protein. The repertoire includes some 220,000 distinct CDR3 sequences, 9% to 15% of them detected once, and around 1.6% sits in the top ten. There are a few counts of this clonotype. Its antigen is not known. Sequencing was done on a sample of PBMCs. The receptor's source is a human donor in good health (CMV status not recorded). Some clones in this sample may be carry-over from other donors' samples. The chain carries TRBV20-1 and TRBJ2-2, with 8 bases aligning to TRBD2. The CDR3 loop reads CSARDPKRGTGELFF. The DNA of the CDR3 is TGCAGTGCTAGAGATCCGAAGCGGGGGACCGGGGAGCTGTTTTTT.